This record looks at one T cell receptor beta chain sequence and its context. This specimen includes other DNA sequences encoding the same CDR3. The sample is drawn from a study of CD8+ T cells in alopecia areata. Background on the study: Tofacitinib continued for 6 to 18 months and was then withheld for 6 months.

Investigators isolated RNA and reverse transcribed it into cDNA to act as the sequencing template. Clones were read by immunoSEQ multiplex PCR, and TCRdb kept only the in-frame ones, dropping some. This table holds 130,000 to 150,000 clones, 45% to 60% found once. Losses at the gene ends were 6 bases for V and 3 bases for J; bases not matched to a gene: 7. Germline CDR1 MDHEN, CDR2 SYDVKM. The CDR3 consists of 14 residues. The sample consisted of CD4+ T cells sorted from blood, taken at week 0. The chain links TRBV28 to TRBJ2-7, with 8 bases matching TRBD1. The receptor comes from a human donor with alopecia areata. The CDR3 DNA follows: TGTGCCAGCAGCCTACAGGGGGACAGCTACGAGCAGTACTTC. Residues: CASSLQGDSYEQYF.